Each of the 15 T cell receptor beta chains below was sequenced from the same sample in a study of identical twins. TCRdb itself ran the 5' RACE reads through MiXCR, one entry per CDR3 protein. The sample consists of just under 550,000 distinct CDR3 sequences, roughly 15% of them appearing once. These data also formed part of another study, on yellow fever vaccine responses in identical twins.

The sequencing input was CD4+ T cells sorted from blood. The origin of the receptors is a young woman in good health.

This clonotype occurred a few times. V and J are TRBV4-1 and TRBJ2-7; D may be TRBD2 (5 bases). The CDR3 consists of 13 residues. The V gene lost 8 bases and the J gene lost 0 bases, with 11 bases spanning the gap. Germline-derived CDR1 and CDR2 are MGHRA and YSYEKL. CDR3: CASGLGSSYEQYF. The CDR3 DNA sequence: TGCGCCAGCGGTCTAGGGAGCTCCTACGAGCAGTACTTC.

This clonotype has a handful of counts. The V and J genes are TRBV5-1 and TRBJ2-2; D gene uncertain. Per the germline V gene, CDR1 is SGHRS and CDR2 is YFSETQ. V was shortened by 6 bases and J by 7 bases, with 13 bases between the two germline ends. The CDR3 is 13 residues long. The CDR3 bases are TGCGCCAGCACCCCCCGTTGGGACGGGGAGCTGTTTTTT. This codes for CASTPRWDGELFF.

This chain joins TRBV5-1 and TRBJ2-3; D ambiguous. This CDR3 region has 15 residues. With 0 bases removed from V and 0 bases from J, the gap between germline ends came to 8 bases. Germline V gives CDR1 SGHRS, CDR2 YFSETQ. CDR3 coding DNA: TGCGCCAGCAGCTTGGGAAGCTCTAGCACAGATACGCAGTATTTT. Its protein product is CASSLGSSSTDTQYF.

Only a few counts were recorded for this clonotype. The chain employs TRBV12-3 or TRBV12-4 and TRBJ2-1, with TRBD2 identical over 8 bases. The CDR3 loop spans 15 amino acids. V lost 4 bases to trimming and J lost 3 bases; unmatched junction nucleotides: 5. The CDR3 sequence: CASSYSGDHYNEQFF. The CDR3 DNA reads as TGTGCCAGCAGTTATAGCGGGGACCACTACAATGAGCAGTTCTTC.

This chain uses TRBV4-1 with TRBJ2-3; D is possibly TRBD1 (5 bases). CDR1 and CDR2 (germline): MGHRA, YSYEKL. V was clipped by 0 bases and J by 1 base, with 11 bases between them. The CDR3 runs to 16 residues. CDR3 coding DNA: TGCGCCAGCAGCCAAGAGGGGCGGCGTGGCACAGATACGCAGTATTTT. The encoded protein is CASSQEGRRGTDTQYF.

This chain uses TRBV7-2 with TRBJ2-5; D not certain. The CDR3 length is 15 residues. Trimming removed 4 bases from V and 5 bases from J, with 17 bases in between. Germline assignment: CDR1 SGHTA and CDR2 FQGNSA. CDR3 in DNA: TGTGCCAGCAGCTCCCCAAGGTCGATACGGGAGACCCAGTACTTC. Translated: CASSSPRSIRETQYF.

The chain recombines TRBV15 with TRBJ2-1, with 12 bases fitting TRBD2. This CDR3 contains 23 residues. Unmatched junction bases numbered 24, after V lost 4 bases and J lost 2 bases. CDR1 is LNHNV and CDR2 is YYDKDF in the germline V gene (reference sequence). CDR3 amino acids: CATSIAGQGWLAGGLTPYNEQFF. In DNA form, the CDR3 reads TGTGCCACCAGCATTGCGGGACAGGGTTGGCTAGCGGGAGGGCTGACACCCTACAATGAGCAGTTCTTC.

This clonotype was counted between two and nine times. The chain couples TRBV20-1 to TRBJ2-5; TRBD2 aligns across 8 bases. The CDR3 runs 17 residues. Trimming cost V 1 base and J 5 bases; bases outside gene matches: 15. CDR1 and CDR2 (germline): DFQATT, SNEGSKA (reference sequence). Written as DNA, the CDR3 is TGCAGTGCTAGAGTCGGAGGAGGCGGGAGGTCGTTTGAGACCCAGTACTTC. Translating it yields CSARVGGGGRSFETQYF.

V and J are TRBV11-2 and TRBJ2-2; 11 nucleotides agree with TRBD1. Germline lookup yields CDR1 SGHAT and CDR2 FQNNGV. This CDR3 is built from 18 residues. Losses at the gene ends were 7 bases for V and 4 bases for J; bases not matched to a gene: 14. CDR3 in amino acids: CASNRGWPGQGVTGELFF. The CDR3 DNA sequence: TGTGCCAGCAATAGAGGTTGGCCGGGACAGGGGGTCACCGGGGAGCTGTTTTTT.

The rearrangement uses TRBV7-2 and TRBJ2-3; TRBD2 agrees at 9 bases. Unmatched junction bases numbered 6, after V lost 2 bases and J lost 6 bases. Germline CDR1 and CDR2: SGHTA and FQGNSA. The CDR3 totals 15 residues. The CDR3 sequence: CASSLFAGGQDTQYF. Written as DNA, the CDR3 is TGTGCCAGCAGCTTATTTGCGGGAGGGCAGGATACGCAGTATTTT.

The chain has TRBV6-2 or TRBV6-3 and TRBJ2-2; 7 bases match TRBD1. This CDR3 has 16 amino acids. After removal of 5 bases from V and 7 bases from J, the junction contained 13 bases not matched to a gene. Germline CDR1 MNHEY, CDR2 SVGEGT. The CDR3 is CASSTGQLITGGELFF. CDR3 bases: TGTGCCAGCAGTACGGGACAGTTAATCACTGGCGGGGAGCTGTTTTTT.

The chain couples TRBV4-1 to TRBJ2-1; 9 bases fit TRBD1. The CDR3 consists of 17 residues. CDR1 and CDR2 (germline): MGHRA, YSYEKL. The ends lost 4 bases at V and 7 bases at J; junction bases unmatched: 14. The CDR3 reads CASSLQPGQGVGNEQFF. The DNA for the CDR3 is TGCGCCAGCAGCCTACAGCCGGGACAGGGAGTAGGGAATGAGCAGTTCTTC.

This clonotype was picked up one time. The chain has TRBV11-1 and TRBJ2-5; D might be TRBD1 (5 bases). Trimming left V 3 bases short and J 6 bases short, with 11 bases between. Per the germline V gene, CDR1 is SGHAT and CDR2 is FQDESV (reference sequence). There are 13 residues in the CDR3. CDR3 protein: CASSFDSEQTQYF. The CDR3 DNA is TGTGCCAGCAGCTTTGACAGTGAGCAGACCCAGTACTTC.

This clonotype was counted between two and nine times. The chain recombines TRBV5-1 with TRBJ1-6, with D perhaps matching TRBD1 (6 bases). CDR1 and CDR2 (germline): SGHRS, YFSETQ. V was pared by 3 bases and J by 6 bases, with 19 bases between. The CDR3 loop spans 17 amino acids. The CDR3 reads CASSSDRPIRGNSPLHF. CDR3 coding DNA: TGCGCCAGCAGCTCGGACAGACCCATCAGGGGTAATTCACCCCTCCACTTT.

The table lists this clonotype with a few counts. This chain uses TRBV12-3 or TRBV12-4 with TRBJ1-1; D is undetermined. The CDR3 covers 20 residues. The V and J ends lost 3 bases and 0 bases respectively, with 26 bases between them. CDR3 protein: CASSLALRTALRSLNTEAFF. In DNA form, the CDR3 reads TGTGCCAGCAGTTTGGCCCTGAGAACGGCCCTCAGGTCGTTGAACACTGAAGCTTTCTTT.